Listed here are 25 T cell receptor beta chains from one sample, sequenced in a study of blood T cell repertoires in COVID-19. Sequencing used immunoSEQ multiplex PCR; TCRdb keeps in-frame clones, though not all of them. The sample holds some 160,000 clones, approximately 85% seen once. Sequencing was done on a sample of peripheral blood. These receptors were taken from an elderly woman with COVID-19, enrolled during active disease.

This rearrangement joins TRBV19 to TRBJ2-2, with 14 positions matching TRBD2. CDR3 length: 18 amino acids. Losses at the gene ends were 7 bases for V and 1 base for J; bases not matched to a gene: 8. Germline V gives CDR1 LNHDA, CDR2 SQIVND (reference sequence). CDR3 region: CASMGRLAGGRNTGELFF. CDR3 DNA sequence: TGTGCCAGTATGGGGAGACTAGCGGGGGGGCGGAACACCGGGGAGCTGTTTTTT. Using reference TRBV19 and TRBJ2-2 for the parts outside the CDR3, the full variable domain is DGGITQSPKYLFRKEGQNVTLSCEQNLNHDAMYWYRQDPGQGLRLIYYSQIVNDFQKGDIAEGYSVSREKKESFPLTVTSAQKNPTAFYLCASMGRLAGGRNTGELFFGEGSRLTVL.

The rearrangement joins TRBV12-3 or TRBV12-4 to TRBJ1-3; D gene unclear. The CDR3 loop spans 13 amino acids. Deletions cut 8 bases from V and 0 bases from J, with 8 bases between. In nucleotides, the CDR3 is TGTGCCAGCCAGGCGCTCTCTGGAAACACCATATATTTT. This sequence encodes CASQALSGNTIYF.

The CDR3: CASSKTGGIGETQYF. Written as DNA, the CDR3 is TGTGCCAGCAGTAAAACAGGGGGCATTGGAGAGACCCAGTACTTC. The J gene is TRBJ2-5, the V gene TRBV2; 9 positions match TRBD1. Germline V gene lookup returns CDR1 SNHLY and CDR2 FYNNEI. V was clipped by 5 bases and J by 4 bases; unmatched bases: 8. The CDR3 is 15 amino acids.

The chain joins TRBV2 to TRBJ2-7; D not certain. The germline V and J ends were trimmed by 8 bases and 0 bases, with 8 bases remaining between them. CDR1 is SNHLY, CDR2 FYNNEI, per germline. This CDR3 region has 12 residues. In nucleotides, the CDR3 is TGTGCCAGCTTCCACTTCTCCTACGAGCAGTACTTC. As protein: CASFHFSYEQYF.

The J gene is TRBJ2-3, the V gene TRBV15; TRBD2 might be the D (5 bases). Looked up from germline, CDR1 is LNHNV and CDR2 is YYDKDF (reference sequence). V lost 9 bases, J lost 3 bases, and 16 bases lay in between. The CDR3 has 14 residues. The CDR3 loop reads CATSWSSATDTQYF. CDR3 DNA sequence: TGTGCCACGAGCTGGAGTAGCGCAACAGATACGCAGTATTTT.

This chain connects TRBV2 to TRBJ2-7; 7 nucleotides align to TRBD1. CDR1 and CDR2 (germline): SNHLY, FYNNEI. After removal of 8 bases from V and 4 bases from J, the junction contained 5 bases not matched to a gene. The CDR3 has 12 amino acids. This chain's CDR3 is CASLQGVYEQYF. For the CDR3, the DNA is TGTGCCAGCCTCCAGGGGGTGTACGAGCAGTACTTC.

V gene TRBV5-4 combines with J gene TRBJ2-5; 9 bases match TRBD2. CDR3 length equals 17 residues. The germline V gene has CDR1 SGHNT and CDR2 YYREEE (reference sequence). V shed 4 bases, J shed 1 base, and the junction held 11 bases outside the gene matches. This CDR3 is CASSLGWAGGTQETQYF. DNA for the CDR3: TGTGCCAGCAGCCTGGGATGGGCGGGGGGGACCCAAGAGACCCAGTACTTC.

The genes are TRBV2 and TRBJ2-2, with 9 positions matching TRBD2. CDR3 size: 15 residues. The germline V gene encodes CDR1 SNHLY and CDR2 FYNNEI. V lost 7 bases, J lost 5 bases, and 8 bases stayed unmatched. DNA of the CDR3: TGTGCCAGCAAGAGTCTAGCGGGGAAAACCGGGGAGCTGTTTTTT. As protein: CASKSLAGKTGELFF.

The rearrangement links TRBV4-2 to TRBJ1-5; 7 nucleotides line up with TRBD1. This CDR3 spans 18 amino acids. Germline CDR1 LGHNA, CDR2 YNFKEQ. V shed 4 bases, J shed 5 bases, and the junction held 17 bases outside the gene matches. Here the CDR3 DNA reads TGTGCCAGCAGCCCCGACCAGCAGGGACAGCGAGGGTATCAGCCCCAGCATTTT. Translating gives CASSPDQQGQRGYQPQHF.

The rearrangement links TRBV10-3 to TRBJ2-1, with D hard to call. CDR3 length: 13 residues. Germline CDR1 and CDR2: ENHRY and SYGVKD. The V and J ends lost 8 bases and 0 bases respectively, with 8 bases between them. This chain's CDR3 is CAIYAISYNEQFF. In nucleotides, the CDR3 is TGTGCCATCTACGCGATCTCCTACAATGAGCAGTTCTTC.

The genes are TRBV28 and TRBJ2-7, with D perhaps matching TRBD2 (7 bases). Looked up from germline, CDR1 is MDHEN and CDR2 is SYDVKM. The CDR3 totals 16 residues. V was cut by 10 bases and J by 3 bases, with 25 bases left in between. This chain's CDR3 is CATGIGKGGGYYEQYF. CDR3 DNA sequence: TGTGCCACCGGTATTGGAAAGGGGGGAGGGTACTACGAGCAGTACTTC.

The chain uses TRBV6-6 and TRBJ1-2; perhaps TRBD1 as D (6 bases). The V end lost 10 bases, the J end lost 7 bases, and 28 bases lay between the germline ends. The CDR3 sequence is 16 residues long. CDR1 MNHNY and CDR2 SVGAGI come from the germline V gene (reference sequence). CDR3 region: CAIPLGAGTREGGYTF. CDR3 coding DNA: TGTGCCATCCCGCTTGGGGCAGGGACAAGGGAAGGTGGCTACACCTTC.

Here the CDR3 reads CASSYSGQGTYNEQFF. The CDR3 DNA is TGTGCCAGCAGTTACTCCGGACAGGGGACCTACAATGAGCAGTTCTTC. V is TRBV6-5 and J is TRBJ2-1; 9 nucleotides line up with TRBD1. After removal of 0 bases from V and 2 bases from J, the junction contained 2 bases not matched to a gene. Germline V gene lookup returns CDR1 MNHEY and CDR2 SVGAGI. The CDR3 spans 16 residues.

This clone showed up just a few times. The chain joins TRBV7-9 to TRBJ2-3; 8 nucleotides align to TRBD1. Trimming cost V 7 bases and J 9 bases; bases outside gene matches: 15. The CDR3 spans 15 residues. Per the germline V gene, CDR1 is SEHNR and CDR2 is FQNEAQ (reference sequence). CDR3 sequence: CASNDRQGWRSTQYF. The CDR3 DNA follows: TGTGCCAGCAACGACAGACAGGGGTGGAGGAGCACGCAGTATTTT.

The J gene is TRBJ2-2, the V gene TRBV9; TRBD2 aligns across 8 bases. The V and J ends lost 4 bases and 8 bases, in that order; junction bases with no gene match: 4. Germline assignment: CDR1 SGDLS and CDR2 YYNGEE. The CDR3 covers 13 residues. The CDR3: CASSRTSPGELFF. In DNA, the CDR3 is TGTGCCAGCAGCAGGACTAGCCCTGGGGAGCTGTTTTTT.

The chain joins TRBV4-3 to TRBJ1-2; 7 bases agree with TRBD1. Germline V gene data show CDR1 as LGHNA and CDR2 as YSLEER. The V and J ends lost 4 bases and 8 bases, in that order; junction bases with no gene match: 13. The CDR3 spans 15 residues. CDR3 residues: CASSPWNRDSHGYTF. The CDR3 region has the DNA TGCGCCAGCAGCCCTTGGAACCGGGACAGCCACGGCTACACCTTC.

The J gene is TRBJ2-5, the V gene TRBV30; 15 positions agree with TRBD2. The CDR3 extends over 15 amino acids. In germline, CDR1 is GTSNPN, CDR2 SVGIG (reference sequence). J was trimmed by 5 bases and V by 2 bases; bases with no gene match: 3. The CDR3 nucleotides are TGTGCCTGGAGTTCCGGACTAGCGGGAGGGGAGACCCAGTACTTC. Protein sequence: CAWSSGLAGGETQYF.

The chain recombines TRBV28 with TRBJ1-2, with D possibly matching TRBD1 (5 bases). The CDR3 has 13 residues. V was pared by 7 bases and J by 3 bases, with 12 bases between. From germline, CDR1 is MDHEN and CDR2 SYDVKM. The CDR3 sequence: CASTMTDYYGYTF. The CDR3 region has the DNA TGTGCCAGCACCATGACAGACTACTATGGCTACACCTTC.

The genes are TRBV3-1 (or the pseudogene TRBV3-2) and TRBJ2-7; D is uncertain. Germline values: CDR1 LGHDT, CDR2 YNNKEL (reference sequence). V was cut by 1 base and J by 4 bases, with 14 bases left in between. The length of the CDR3 is 15 residues. The CDR3 sequence is CASSQAPDWWYEQYF. CDR3 in DNA: TGTGCCAGCAGCCAAGCACCAGACTGGTGGTACGAGCAGTACTTC.

Only one count was recorded for this clone. The chain has TRBV18 and TRBJ2-2; 8 nucleotides line up with TRBD2. This CDR3 contains 18 residues. CDR1 and CDR2 (germline): KGHSH, LQKENI. The V and J ends lost 5 bases and 0 bases, in that order; junction bases with no gene match: 11. CDR3 nucleotides: TGTGCCAGCTCAGCCGAGATATCGGGAGGGGCGAACACCGGGGAGCTGTTTTTT. Its protein product is CASSAEISGGANTGELFF.

This clone has only one observation. The chain is built from TRBV6-5 and TRBJ2-3; D may be TRBD1 (5 bases). Trimming pared 8 bases from V and 0 bases from J, leaving 9 bases between. Germline V gene lookup returns CDR1 MNHEY and CDR2 SVGAGI. The CDR3 sequence is 13 residues long. The CDR3 region is CASRTPSTDTQYF. DNA of the CDR3: TGTGCCAGCCGGACACCCAGCACAGATACGCAGTATTTT.

The genes are TRBV19 and TRBJ2-7; 8 bases agree with TRBD1. The CDR3 sequence is 13 residues long. The J segment lost 6 bases and the V segment lost 8 bases, leaving 9 bases of the junction unmatched. The germline CDR1 and CDR2 sequences are LNHDA and SQIVND (reference sequence). The CDR3: CASSPTGDREQYF. The CDR3 DNA is TGTGCCAGTTCTCCGACAGGGGATCGCGAGCAGTACTTC.

This clone has only a few counts. The chain links TRBV12-3 or TRBV12-4 to TRBJ1-2; no definite D call. The CDR3 spans 13 residues. Trimming stripped 1 base from V and 5 bases from J, with 8 bases between. The CDR3, as DNA: TGTGCCAGCAGTTTAGTGGGCGTGTATGGCTACACCTTC. It yields the protein CASSLVGVYGYTF.

This CDR3 reads CASSSPGLVGETQYF. CDR3 sequence (DNA): TGCGCCAGCAGCTCTCCTGGACTAGTAGGGGAGACCCAGTACTTC. The chain joins TRBV5-1 to TRBJ2-5; 7 bases line up with TRBD2. Germline CDR1 is SGHRS and CDR2 is YFSETQ. With V trimmed by 3 bases and J by 5 bases, 10 bases remained unmatched. The CDR3 length is 15 residues.

The chain carries TRBV2 and TRBJ2-2; D gene unclear. V was trimmed by 7 bases and J by 2 bases, leaving 8 bases between them. The germline gives CDR1 SNHLY, CDR2 FYNNEI. The CDR3 sequence is 13 residues long. The CDR3 nucleotides read TGTGCCAGCACCCGACACAACACCGGGGAGCTGTTTTTT. As protein: CASTRHNTGELFF.